The 26 T cell receptor beta chains below were found in one sample sequenced in a study of T cell responses to AZD1222 COVID-19 vaccine. Using immunoSEQ multiplex PCR, the repertoire was profiled, and TCRdb retains in-frame clones only, with some absent. The data contain roughly 100,000 clones, about 89% of them singletons. Sequencing was performed on peripheral blood, taken 28 days after the second dose of the MenACWY control vaccine. The receptor set was obtained from an adult who received the MenACWY meningococcal vaccine as a control.

The CDR3 DNA reads TGTGCCAGTAGTATAGATTACGTGGCTAGCGGGGGATTCCAAGAGACCCAGTACTTC. This translates into CASSIDYVASGGFQETQYF. The chain has TRBV19 and TRBJ2-5; 10 nucleotides match TRBD2. Germline CDR1 and CDR2: LNHDA and SQIVND (reference sequence). J gave up 1 base and V 0 bases, and 11 bases lay outside the gene matches. The CDR3 is 19 residues long. Combining the CDR3 with reference TRBV19 and TRBJ2-5 gives the whole variable domain DGGITQSPKYLFRKEGQNVTLSCEQNLNHDAMYWYRQDPGQGLRLIYYSQIVNDFQKGDIAEGYSVSREKKESFPLTVTSAQKNPTAFYLCASSIDYVASGGFQETQYFGPGTRLLVL.

The V call is TRBV4-3, the J call TRBJ2-7; possibly TRBD2 for D (5 bases). Germline loops: CDR1 LGHNA, CDR2 YSLEER. V was trimmed by 3 bases and J by 0 bases, leaving 15 bases between them. The CDR3 contains 16 residues. CDR3 loop: CASSQGLEAPSYEQYF. DNA of the CDR3: TGCGCCAGCAGCCAGGGCTTGGAGGCCCCCTCCTACGAGCAGTACTTC.

The genes are TRBV7-3 and TRBJ1-2; 7 nucleotides agree with TRBD1. The J segment lost 8 bases and the V segment lost 5 bases, leaving 8 bases of the junction unmatched. The CDR3 length is 13 residues. In germline, CDR1 is SGHTA, CDR2 FQGTGA. In nucleotides, the CDR3 is TGTGCCAGCAGCCCCAGGGGGGGAGAGGGCTACACCTTC. Amino acid sequence: CASSPRGGEGYTF. Complete variable domain (other parts from reference TRBV7-3 and TRBJ1-2): GAGVSQTPSNKVTEKGKYVELRCDPISGHTALYWYRQSLGQGPEFLIYFQGTGAADDSGLPNDRFFAVRPEGSVSTLKIQRTERGDSAVYLCASSPRGGEGYTFGSGTRLTVV.

The chain recombines TRBV6-5 with TRBJ1-5; a possible D gene is TRBD1 (6 bases). The V end was cut by 0 bases, the J end by 6 bases, with 12 bases between. Germline loops: CDR1 MNHEY, CDR2 SVGAGI. This CDR3 is 15 amino acids long. CDR3 sequence (DNA): TGTGCCAGCAGTTACTCGAATAGGGGGAGTCAGCCCCAGCATTTT. It yields the protein CASSYSNRGSQPQHF.

This chain links TRBV6-6 with TRBJ1-1; D not resolved. The CDR3 spans 12 residues. The V gene's germline CDR1 is MNHNY and CDR2 SVGAGI (reference sequence). Trimming removed 7 bases from V and 7 bases from J, with 13 bases in between. CDR3 bases: TGTGCCAGCACTACCTTGCGGGGTGAAGCTTTCTTT. Translated: CASTTLRGEAFF.

A word on this clone: Other DNA variants within this sample encode the same CDR3. The chain carries TRBV18 and TRBJ2-1, with 7 bases aligning to TRBD1. V dropped 3 bases and J dropped 10; count of bases not matched to a gene: 3. Looked up from germline, CDR1 is KGHSH and CDR2 is LQKENI. CDR3 length equals 12 residues. CDR3 region: CASSPGQPEQFF. In DNA, the CDR3 is TGTGCCAGCTCACCGGGACAGCCCGAGCAGTTCTTC.

The chain carries TRBV2 and TRBJ1-6; possible D gene TRBD1, 6 bases. Germline V lookup: CDR1 SNHLY, CDR2 FYNNEI. V lost 6 bases to trimming and J lost 6 bases, with 15 bases between them. This CDR3 contains 15 residues. CDR3: CASRHTGTPNSPLHF. CDR3 DNA sequence: TGTGCCAGCAGACACACCGGGACACCTAATTCACCCCTCCACTTT.

V usage is TRBV4-2 and J usage is TRBJ2-6; no definite D call. Germline V gene lookup returns CDR1 LGHNA and CDR2 YNFKEQ. CDR3 length: 19 amino acids. V was shortened by 3 bases and J by 0 bases, with 18 bases between the two germline ends. Here the CDR3 reads CASSQGNGVSFSGANVLTF. In DNA form, the CDR3 reads TGTGCCAGCAGCCAGGGTAACGGAGTATCTTTCTCTGGGGCCAACGTCCTGACTTTC.

This clone was counted a single time. The rearrangement joins TRBV6-1 to TRBJ2-5; 7 bases fit TRBD2. CDR1 is MNHNS, CDR2 SASEGT, per germline. This CDR3 has 14 residues. With 0 bases clipped from V and 5 bases from J, the junction kept 3 bases outside the gene matches. As DNA, the CDR3 is TGTGCCAGCAGTGAAGCCCAGGGAGGGGAGACCCAGTACTTC. Its protein is CASSEAQGGETQYF.

V gene TRBV5-1 combines with J gene TRBJ1-6; D may be TRBD1 (5 bases). V gave up 0 bases and J gave up 4 bases, with 11 bases separating them. The CDR3 runs 16 residues. From germline, CDR1 is SGHRS and CDR2 YFSETQ. Here the CDR3 DNA reads TGCGCCAGCAGCTTGGCCCCAGGGTCTTATAATTCACCCCTCCACTTT. It yields the protein CASSLAPGSYNSPLHF.

V is TRBV21-1 and J is TRBJ1-5; the table's D gene call, TRBD1, was not cross checked with the DNA. TRBV21-1 is a documented pseudogene. The CDR3 contains 18 residues. The CDR3 sequence is CASSKVWQKGDSNQPQHF. The CDR3 DNA follows: TGTGCCAGCAGCAAAGTCTGGCAGAAGGGGGATAGCAATCAGCCCCAGCATTTT.

J is TRBJ2-2 and V is TRBV27, with D perhaps TRBD1 (6 bases). The CDR3 totals 16 residues. CDR1 and CDR2 from the germline V gene are MNHEY and SMNVEV (reference sequence). The V end was cut by 0 bases, the J end by 1 base, with 9 bases between. The CDR3 DNA reads TGTGCCAGCAGTTTATCACTGGGACAGAACACCGGGGAGCTGTTTTTT. It is translated as CASSLSLGQNTGELFF.

The table lists this clone with a count of one. An end of the junction differs from the germline gene, which may be a read error. This chain uses TRBV6-5 with TRBJ2-7, with D perhaps matching TRBD1 (7 bases). CDR1 and CDR2 (germline): MNHEY, SVGAGI. This CDR3 contains 11 residues. CDR3 nucleotides: TGTGCCGGCAGGGGGGCCGACGAGCAGTACTTC. This sequence encodes CAGRGADEQYF.

The chain links TRBV9 to TRBJ1-3; D gene uncertain. CDR1 is SGDLS, CDR2 YYNGEE, per germline. Deletions cut 3 bases from V and 3 bases from J, with 7 bases between. CDR3 length: 13 residues. Written as DNA, the CDR3 is TGTGCCAGCAGCGCGACACTTGGAAACACCATATATTTT. As protein: CASSATLGNTIYF.

The chain joins TRBV7-9 to TRBJ1-2; 10 nucleotides line up with TRBD1. V shed 6 bases and J 10 bases; nucleotides not matched to a gene: 5. In germline, CDR1 is SEHNR, CDR2 FQNEAQ (reference sequence). This CDR3 spans 12 amino acids. The CDR3 nucleotides are TGTGCCAGCAGTCGGGACAGGGGAGTCTACACCTTC. Translated: CASSRDRGVYTF. Complete variable domain (other parts from reference TRBV7-9 and TRBJ1-2): DTGVSQNPRHKITKRGQNVTFRCDPISEHNRLYWYRQTLGQGPEFLTYFQNEAQLEKSRLLSDRFSAERPKGSFSTLEIQRTEQGDSAMYLCASSRDRGVYTFGSGTRLTVV.

The chain uses TRBV24-1 and TRBJ2-3; D is uncertain. Germline loops: CDR1 KGHDR, CDR2 SFDVKD. The length of the CDR3 is 14 residues. The V end was cut by 3 bases, the J end by 2 bases, with 8 bases between. The DNA of the CDR3 is TGTGCCACCAGTGATACGGGCACCACAGATACGCAGTATTTT. Its translation is CATSDTGTTDTQYF.

The rearrangement uses TRBV12-3 or TRBV12-4 and TRBJ2-3, with a weak D call TRBD1 (6 bases). With 2 bases removed from V and 3 bases from J, the gap between germline ends came to 6 bases. The CDR3 contains 13 residues. DNA of the CDR3: TGTGCCAGCAGTTTAACAGGGACAGATACGCAGTATTTT. As protein: CASSLTGTDTQYF.

This chain connects TRBV5-1 to TRBJ2-3, with 12 bases aligning to TRBD1. The J segment lost 5 bases and the V segment lost 4 bases, leaving 8 bases of the junction unmatched. The CDR3 spans 16 residues. Germline V gene lookup returns CDR1 SGHRS and CDR2 YFSETQ. The CDR3 protein is CASSIPGQGAEDTQYF. The CDR3 region has the DNA TGCGCCAGCAGCATCCCGGGACAGGGGGCCGAAGATACGCAGTATTTT. Filled out from reference TRBV5-1 and TRBJ2-3, the complete variable domain reads KAGVTQTPRYLIKTRGQQVTLSCSPISGHRSVSWYQQTPGQGLQFLFEYFSETQRNKGNFPGRFSGRQFSNSRSEMNVSTLELGDSALYLCASSIPGQGAEDTQYFGPGTRLTVL.

The chain combines TRBV28 with TRBJ2-7; TRBD2 matches 9 bases. V was clipped by 7 bases and J by 0 bases; unmatched bases: 7. The CDR3 has 15 residues. Germline CDR1 and CDR2: MDHEN and SYDVKM. The CDR3 DNA reads TGTGCCAGCACCGATTCAGCGGGGGGCTCCTACGAGCAGTACTTC. It codes for CASTDSAGGSYEQYF.

This rearrangement joins TRBV15 to TRBJ2-3, with TRBD2 matching 10 bases. J gave up 7 bases and V 0 bases, and 16 bases lay outside the gene matches. The germline V gene encodes CDR1 LNHNV and CDR2 YYDKDF (reference sequence). The CDR3 spans 19 residues. CDR3 sequence (DNA): TGTGCCACCAGCAGAGAGATCGTCCGGTATAGCGGGGGGACGAATACGCAGTATTTT. Protein sequence: CATSREIVRYSGGTNTQYF.

The chain joins TRBV7-3 to TRBJ1-6; 12 bases agree with TRBD1. Trimming removed 4 bases from V and 7 bases from J; junction bases left unmatched: 5. The CDR3 is 16 residues long. CDR1 SGHTA and CDR2 FQGTGA come from the germline V gene. DNA for the CDR3: TGTGCCAGCAGCTCCGGGACAGGGGGCTCGAATTCACCCCTCCACTTT. Protein product: CASSSGTGGSNSPLHF.

This clone was counted a single time. The genes are TRBV29-1 and TRBJ2-2; D tentatively reads TRBD1 or TRBD2 (6 bases each). V was pared by 6 bases and J by 1 base, with 15 bases between. There are 15 residues in the CDR3. Germline V gene lookup returns CDR1 SQVTM and CDR2 ANQGSEA. The CDR3 coding sequence is TGCAGCGTCCGATGGAGGGGGAGGAACACCGGGGAGCTGTTTTTT. It specifies CSVRWRGRNTGELFF.

This chain connects TRBV19 to TRBJ2-5, with a tentative D call TRBD1 (6 bases). The V end was cut by 5 bases, the J end by 5 bases, with 18 bases between. The CDR3 has 15 amino acids. Germline lookup yields CDR1 LNHDA and CDR2 SQIVND (reference sequence). The CDR3 nucleotides are TGTGCCAGTAGTGCGGACAGATCCCGGCGGGAGACCCAGTACTTC. Residues: CASSADRSRRETQYF.

This rearrangement joins TRBV18 to TRBJ2-7; 7 bases are a match to TRBD1. The junction had 2 bases not matched to a gene; V was cut back by 3 bases and J by 3 bases. The CDR3 contains 13 residues. Germline V gene data show CDR1 as KGHSH and CDR2 as LQKENI. The CDR3 DNA reads TGTGCCAGCTCACCGGGGGACAGCTACGAGCAGTACTTC. It translates to CASSPGDSYEQYF.

The J gene is TRBJ1-4, the V gene TRBV9; tentatively, D is TRBD1 (6 bases). Trimming took 2 bases from V and 8 from J, leaving 13 bases between them. CDR1 is SGDLS, CDR2 YYNGEE, per germline. The CDR3 consists of 14 residues. This CDR3 is CASSVAGVREKLFF. DNA of the CDR3: TGTGCCAGCAGCGTTGCAGGGGTGCGGGAAAAACTGTTTTTT.

The chain combines TRBV7-2 with TRBJ2-7; TRBD2 aligns across 9 bases. This CDR3 region has 17 residues. J gave up 1 base and V 4 bases, and 11 bases lay outside the gene matches. Germline values: CDR1 SGHTA, CDR2 FQGNSA. CDR3 protein: CASSSPRTSGRSYEQYF. DNA of the CDR3: TGTGCCAGCAGCTCCCCCCGAACTAGCGGGCGATCCTACGAGCAGTACTTC. Variable domain in full (rest from reference TRBV7-2 and TRBJ2-7): GAGVSQSPSNKVTEKGKDVELRCDPISGHTALYWYRQSLGQGLEFLIYFQGNSAPDKSGLPSDRFSAERTGGSVSTLTIQRTQQEDSAVYLCASSSPRTSGRSYEQYFGPGTRLTVT.